This is a list of T cell receptor beta chains from one sample in a study of T cell repertoires in cytomegalovirus infection. TCRdb reprocessed the reads via MiXCR and lists one record per CDR3 protein. Among some 800,000 distinct CDR3 sequences listed, 25% to 35% were seen once. No cognate antigen is known for these TCRs. Specimen: cultured CD8+ T cells from PBMCs, collected from culture after CMV antigen stimulation. All receptors derive from a human donor in good health (CMV status not recorded). Some clones in this sample may be carry-over from other donors' samples. CDR3s include the opening cysteine and the closing phenylalanine or tryptophan. The D gene is left open where the match is weak. Clone size appears in some rows only: once, few, many, or a class for an expanded clone.

j_gene	d_gene	abundance	v_gene	CDR3nt	CDR3aa
TRBJ2-1	.	few	TRBV7-7	TGTGCTAGCAGCTCCAATCGGGGGTCGCAGTTCTTC	CASSSNRGSQFF
TRBJ1-1	.	few	TRBV20-1	TGCAGTGCTAGAGATTGGGAGCTTCTGATGAACACTGAAGCTTTCTTT	CSARDWELLMNTEAFF
TRBJ2-1	.	.	TRBV4-1	TGCGCCAGCAGCCAAGCCACTACTAGGAACAATGAGCAGTTCTTC	CASSQATTRNNEQFF
TRBJ2-5	.	many	TRBV6-5	TGTGCCAGCAGTTACGAGGGGGGCGGAGGAGAGACCCAGTACTTC	CASSYEGGGGETQYF
TRBJ1-2	TRBD1	.	TRBV25-1	TGTGCCAGCACCATGACAGGGGTAGGGTATGGCTACACCTTC	CASTMTGVGYGYTF
TRBJ2-3	.	few	TRBV12-3/TRBV12-4	TGTGCCAGCAATTTTGGGGGGCCTACAGATACGCAGTATTTT	CASNFGGPTDTQYF
TRBJ2-4	.	.	TRBV15	TGTGCCACCAGAGCTACAGGACTAGCCAAAAACATTCAGTACTTC	CATRATGLAKNIQYF
TRBJ1-4	TRBD1	.	TRBV4-1	TGCGCCAGCAGCCAGTTACCGGGACAGGGGAAAGATAATGAAAAACTGTTTTTT	CASSQLPGQGKDNEKLFF
TRBJ2-3	TRBD2	few	TRBV4-3	TGCGCCAGCAGCCAGAGGACTAGCGGGGATGCAGATACGCAGTATTTT	CASSQRTSGDADTQYF
TRBJ1-1	.	few	TRBV7-9	TGTGCCAGCAGTCCTCCGCCGAGGAACACTGAAGCTTTCTTT	CASSPPPRNTEAFF
TRBJ1-5	.	.	TRBV5-1	TGCGCCAGCAGGCTGAGATGGGATCAGCCCCAGCATTTT	CASRLRWDQPQHF
TRBJ2-1	TRBD1	few	TRBV7-9	TGTGCCAGCAACGCGGACAGGGAAGGAAATGAGCAGTTCTTC	CASNADREGNEQFF
TRBJ2-2	.	.	TRBV25-1	TGTGCCAGCAGTGAATATTTCCCCCGCCGAGGCGACACCGGGGAGCTGTTTTTT	CASSEYFPRRGDTGELFF
TRBJ2-3	.	few	TRBV4-1	TGCGCCAGCAGCCAACCGTCGATGGGGACAGATACGCAGTATTTT	CASSQPSMGTDTQYF
TRBJ2-7	.	few	TRBV29-1	TGCAGCGTTGAAGGGCCCAGATACGAGCAGTACTTC	CSVEGPRYEQYF
TRBJ1-3	.	.	TRBV19	TGTGCCAGTAGCGATGAGGGTGCCCTAACGCCATGCTTT	CASSDEGALTPCF
TRBJ1-2	TRBD1	.	TRBV6-6	TGTGCCAGCAGTTACGGTACAGGGGAAAACTATGGCTACACCTTC	CASSYGTGENYGYTF
TRBJ1-1	.	.	TRBV20-1	TGCAGTGCTAGAGATACTGACAGGCACACTGAAGCTTTCTTT	CSARDTDRHTEAFF
TRBJ1-6	TRBD1	many	TRBV27	TGTGCCAGCAGTCCCCGGGACAGGGTTAATTCACCCCTCCACTTT	CASSPRDRVNSPLHF
TRBJ2-1	.	.	TRBV28	TGTGCCAGCATAGGCAGGGGAACCTACAATGAGCAGTTCTTC	CASIGRGTYNEQFF
TRBJ2-1	.	few	TRBV15	TGTGCCACCAGAGGGACTCTGGGGGAGCAGTTCTTC	CATRGTLGEQFF
TRBJ2-5	.	.	TRBV5-1	TGCGCCAGCAGCTGGACAGTTGAAGAGACCCAGTACTTC	CASSWTVEETQYF
TRBJ2-2	TRBD1	.	TRBV7-9	TGTGTCAGCAGCAGTGACAGGGGGCTTGACACCGGGGAGCTGTTTTTT	CVSSSDRGLDTGELFF
TRBJ2-1	TRBD1	many	TRBV11-2	TGTGCCAGCAGCACAGGACAGGGCTCTTTCGATGAGCAGTTCTTC	CASSTGQGSFDEQFF
TRBJ2-6	TRBD1	.	TRBV14	TGTGCCAGCAGATCTATCAGGGGGCCAAGCTCTGGGGCCAACGTCCTGACTTTC	CASRSIRGPSSGANVLTF
TRBJ1-1	.	.	TRBV7-9	TGTGCCAGCACACCCCCGGCGAACACTGAAGCTTTCTTT	CASTPPANTEAFF
TRBJ2-7	.	few	TRBV5-6	TGTGCCAGCAGCCTCGGGGCTAGTCCCCAACAGTACTTC	CASSLGASPQQYF
TRBJ2-5	.	.	TRBV6-6	TGTGCCAGCACCCAGACAGGCGAGACCCAGTACTTC	CASTQTGETQYF
TRBJ1-5	.	.	TRBV6-4	TGTGCCAGCAGAAGTGGAATGGGGAATCAGCCCCAGCATTTT	CASRSGMGNQPQHF
TRBJ2-1	TRBD1	.	TRBV24-1	TGTGCCACCAGTGATAGGAACAGGGGTTCCTACAATGAGCAGTTCTTC	CATSDRNRGSYNEQFF
TRBJ1-5	.	.	TRBV27	TGTGCCAGCAGTTTATGGAAGGGGCAGCCCCAGCATTTT	CASSLWKGQPQHF
TRBJ2-1	.	few	TRBV11-3	TGTGCCAGCAGCTACAGGGTTAACAATGAGCAGTTCTTC	CASSYRVNNEQFF
TRBJ2-7	.	few	TRBV10-2	TGCGCCAGCAGTGAGGGTAGACCCTACGAGCAGTACTTC	CASSEGRPYEQYF
TRBJ1-1	.	few	TRBV20-1	TGCAGTGCTCCTGAGATGAAACAGCAGAACACTGAAGCTTTCTTT	CSAPEMKQQNTEAFF
TRBJ1-4	.	few	TRBV6-2/TRBV6-3	TGTGCCAGCAGGATCCGCCGGGCAGCGACTAATGAAAAACTGTTTTTT	CASRIRRAATNEKLFF
TRBJ1-1	TRBD1	.	TRBV24-1	TGTGCCACCAGTGATGGACAGGGTTACACTGAAGCTTTCTTT	CATSDGQGYTEAFF
TRBJ1-2	.	few	TRBV6-1	TGTGCCAGCAGAATAAAGGGACACGTTAACTATGGCTACACCTTC	CASRIKGHVNYGYTF
TRBJ1-1	.	many	TRBV12-3/TRBV12-4	TGTGCCAGCAGCCCACTGGGTTCCTTCCGCACTGAAGCTTTCTTT	CASSPLGSFRTEAFF
TRBJ2-3	.	few	TRBV9	TGTGCCAGCAGCGACCTGTACTGGGGGGCAGATACGCAGTATTTT	CASSDLYWGADTQYF
TRBJ2-5	.	.	TRBV27	TGTGCCAGCAGTCCAGTAGGTCTGGGGCCCCAAGAGACCCAGTACTTC	CASSPVGLGPQETQYF
TRBJ1-5	TRBD1	.	TRBV7-2	TGTGCCAGCAGCTCACCGGGATGGACAGGGGGCAATCAGCCCCAGCATTTT	CASSSPGWTGGNQPQHF
TRBJ2-2	.	few	TRBV27	TGTGCCAGCAGTTTAGGACCCCTAGCCCTCACCGGGGAGCTGTTTTTT	CASSLGPLALTGELFF
TRBJ2-7	.	few	TRBV6-5	TGTGCCAGCAGTTCCGGGACAATTGAGCAGTACTTC	CASSSGTIEQYF
TRBJ1-5	TRBD1	.	TRBV4-1	TGTGCCAGCAGCCAATATCTCCAGGGGGACGGCAATCAGCCCCAGCATTTT	CASSQYLQGDGNQPQHF
TRBJ2-7	.	.	TRBV5-1	TGCGCCAGCAGCTCCAATCCAGGGGAACCCTACGAGCAGTACTTC	CASSSNPGEPYEQYF
TRBJ2-3	.	many	TRBV7-6	TGTGCCAGCAGGGGAGCCCTCGCCGGGGAGGCAGATACGCAGTATTTT	CASRGALAGEADTQYF
TRBJ1-1	.	.	TRBV29-1	TGCAGCGTTCCCCAGGGCCTGAACACTGAAGCTTTCTTT	CSVPQGLNTEAFF